A single T cell receptor beta chain is shown here with its context. Its antigen is unknown. Method: immunoSEQ multiplex PCR; TCRdb's copy keeps in-frame clones and lacks some. The sample yields 55,000 to 80,000 clones, 90% to 95% seen once. This entry is derived from a study of PD-1 blockade in classical Hodgkin lymphoma. Study results and caveats: Lower baseline TCR diversity was reported for newly diagnosed patients than for healthy donors.

No patient escaped relapse after autologous stem cell transplantation, and brentuximab vedotin exposure varied. Here the sequenced sample was peripheral blood mononuclear cells (PBMCs), taken at baseline. The receptor was derived from a human donor with classical Hodgkin lymphoma.

CDR3 region: CASSPTTGQKNTEAFF. DNA for the CDR3: TGTGCCAGCTCTCCTACCACGGGACAGAAGAACACTGAAGCTTTCTTT. The chain carries TRBV18 and TRBJ1-1; TRBD1 matches at 7 bases. Germline V gene sequence: CDR1 KGHSH, CDR2 LQKENI. This CDR3 contains 16 residues. With V trimmed by 6 bases and J by 1 base, 11 bases remained unmatched.